This T cell receptor beta chain was sequenced during a study of blood T cells in healthy people across ages. Study-wide background: Template switching caught about one barcoded beta molecule for each two T cells. Findings of the study overall: PBMCs were not sorted, which prevented a conclusive comparison of naive versus antigen-experienced cells. The donors' CMV status was not determined, possibly confounding changes in expanded clonotypes.

Drawing of peripheral blood yielded about 10 milliliters from each donor. Germline CDR1 MGHRA, CDR2 YSYEKL. V shed 0 bases, J shed 5 bases, and the junction held 18 bases outside the gene matches. The CDR3 covers 20 residues. Worth noting for this clonotype: Its specificity is unknown.

With a J-beta primer mix and a sample-barcoded 5' primer, a second PCR ran 7 to 11 cycles. TCRdb called the 5' RACE reads again in MiXCR, with one record for every CDR3 protein. Among roughly 2 million distinct CDR3 sequences listed, 49% were seen once. The sample comprised blood. J is TRBJ2-4 and V is TRBV4-1; 8 nucleotides agree with TRBD1. The clonotype was recovered from a woman aged 40-49 years in good health. For the CDR3, the DNA is TGCGCCAGCAGCCAAGAACAGGGGGACCGTTCCCACCTGCGAGAAAACATTCAGTACTTC. Protein: CASSQEQGDRSHLRENIQYF.